Shown below are 23 T cell receptor beta chains from a single sample sequenced in a study of cytomegalovirus exposure and HLA in healthy donors. PCR was performed using 60 Vbeta and 13 Jbeta primers. Generated by immunoSEQ multiplex PCR, the TCRdb table keeps only in-frame clones and is missing some. The table has around 69,000 clones, approximately 67% seen once; the top ten hold roughly 7.2%. The specimen was PBMCs. The receptors shown here come from a man in his forties or fifties in good health and CMV-seropositive.

This chain connects TRBV28 to TRBJ1-3; a possible D gene is TRBD1 (6 bases). This CDR3 is built from 15 residues. In germline, CDR1 is MDHEN, CDR2 SYDVKM. Trimming took off 8 bases at V and 0 bases at J, with 14 bases between the two ends. The CDR3 sequence is CASEGDTASGNTIYF. CDR3 in DNA: TGTGCCAGCGAAGGGGACACCGCCTCTGGAAACACCATATATTTT.

The chain recombines TRBV29-1 with TRBJ2-7; tentatively, D is TRBD1 (5 bases). The CDR3 is made up of 13 amino acids. The germline CDR1 and CDR2 sequences are SQVTM and ANQGSEA. V was trimmed by 8 bases and J by 3 bases, leaving 17 bases between them. The CDR3 sequence: CSFWGGQYYEQYF. Here the CDR3 DNA reads TGCAGCTTCTGGGGCGGTCAGTACTACGAGCAGTACTTC.

The chain carries TRBV6-1 and TRBJ1-1; TRBD1 aligns across 7 bases. The trim removed 0 bases at V and 5 bases at J, leaving 6 bases unmatched. This CDR3 spans 15 amino acids. Germline loops: CDR1 MNHNS, CDR2 SASEGT. The CDR3 sequence: CASSEAQGVTTEAFF. The CDR3 DNA reads TGTGCCAGCAGTGAAGCTCAGGGGGTAACGACTGAAGCTTTCTTT.

The rearrangement joins TRBV7-6 to TRBJ1-4, with D possibly being TRBD1 (5 bases). The length of the CDR3 is 16 residues. Germline loops: CDR1 SGHVS, CDR2 FNYEAQ. V lost 2 bases to trimming and J lost 3 bases, with 13 bases between them. The CDR3 DNA reads TGTGCCAGCAGCTTAAACAGCAGGGCGGCTAATGAAAAACTGTTTTTT. Amino acid sequence: CASSLNSRAANEKLFF.

The CDR3 sequence: CASSYGRADLEQFF. The CDR3 nucleotides read TGTGCCAGCAGTTACGGGAGGGCCGACCTTGAGCAGTTCTTC. This chain links TRBV4-2 with TRBJ2-1, with 8 bases matching TRBD2. This CDR3 has 14 residues. V lost 6 bases, J lost 9 bases, and 10 bases stayed unmatched. CDR1 LGHNA and CDR2 YNFKEQ come from the germline V gene.

V and J are TRBV5-6 and TRBJ2-6; 8 bases are a match to TRBD1. Trimming removed 0 bases from V and 1 base from J; junction bases left unmatched: 6. Germline V gene lookup returns CDR1 SGHDT and CDR2 YYEEEE. This CDR3 region has 18 residues. The CDR3 protein is CASSLGDRRLSGANVLTF. The CDR3 region has the DNA TGTGCCAGCAGCTTGGGGGACAGGAGGCTTTCTGGGGCCAACGTCCTGACTTTC.

This rearrangement joins TRBV15 to TRBJ2-1; 7 nucleotides line up with TRBD2. Per germline, CDR1 LNHNV and CDR2 YYDKDF (reference sequence). The CDR3 length is 12 residues. Trimming at V came to 0 bases and at J to 15 bases, leaving 5 bases not matched to a gene. The CDR3 loop is CATSREGGRLFF. In DNA, the CDR3 is TGTGCCACCAGCAGAGAGGGAGGGCGGCTGTTCTTC.

The J gene is TRBJ1-5, the V gene TRBV30; TRBD1 aligns across 7 bases. The CDR3 totals 14 residues. Trimming cost V 1 base and J 10 bases; bases outside gene matches: 10. CDR1 GTSNPN and CDR2 SVGIG come from the germline V gene (reference sequence). CDR3 region: CAWSAWTGGTPQHF. The CDR3 bases are TGTGCCTGGAGTGCCTGGACAGGTGGGACTCCCCAGCATTTT.

This clone was detected only a few times. The identical CDR3 is also encoded by other nucleotide sequences in the sample. This rearrangement joins TRBV4-1 to TRBJ1-6; no firm D call. Trimming left V 0 bases short and J 5 bases short, with 14 bases between. Per the germline V gene, CDR1 is MGHRA and CDR2 is YSYEKL. The CDR3 sequence is 17 residues long. CDR3 loop: CASSQESGRLNNSPLHF. The CDR3, as DNA: TGCGCCAGCAGCCAAGAGTCGGGGAGGCTAAATAATTCACCCCTCCACTTT.

This chain uses TRBV6-5 with TRBJ2-1, with 8 nucleotides matching TRBD1. CDR1 and CDR2 from the germline V gene are MNHEY and SVGAGI. The V and J ends lost 4 bases and 7 bases, in that order; junction bases with no gene match: 9. This CDR3 region has 15 residues. The CDR3 spells CASSWNTGGRNEQFF. DNA for the CDR3: TGTGCCAGCAGTTGGAACACAGGGGGAAGAAATGAGCAGTTCTTC.

This sequence joins TRBV2 and TRBJ2-7, with TRBD2 matching 7 bases. Germline CDR1 reads SNHLY; CDR2 reads FYNNEI. V dropped 8 bases and J dropped 8; count of bases not matched to a gene: 3. This CDR3 region has 10 residues. CDR3 loop: CASGGSQQYF. The DNA of the CDR3 is TGTGCCAGCGGCGGGAGCCAGCAGTACTTC.

The V gene is TRBV9, the J gene TRBJ2-1; D is ambiguous. Deletions cut 0 bases from V and 8 bases from J, with 15 bases between. The CDR3 spans 15 residues. The germline V gene encodes CDR1 SGDLS and CDR2 YYNGEE. CDR3 protein: CASSVGNFAMDEQFF. The CDR3 DNA is TGTGCCAGCAGCGTAGGTAACTTCGCTATGGATGAGCAGTTCTTC.

This chain joins TRBV30 and TRBJ1-5, with a tentative D call TRBD1 (6 bases). This CDR3 is 14 amino acids long. V was trimmed by 5 bases and J by 7 bases, leaving 18 bases between them. Germline V lookup: CDR1 GTSNPN, CDR2 SVGIG (reference sequence). The CDR3, as DNA: TGTGCCTGGGCTGGGGGGGCCCAGGGCCAGCCCCAGCATTTT. This sequence encodes CAWAGGAQGQPQHF.

The count of this clone is one. J is TRBJ2-3 and V is TRBV29-1; the match to TRBD1 covers 9 bases. Germline V gives CDR1 SQVTM, CDR2 ANQGSEA. The CDR3 has 13 residues. Unmatched junction bases numbered 2, after V lost 1 base and J lost 6 bases. The chain's CDR3 is CSVEGTGVDTQYF. DNA for the CDR3: TGCAGCGTTGAAGGGACAGGGGTGGATACGCAGTATTTT.

This clone was seen at least ten times. The chain couples TRBV6-1 to TRBJ2-7, with 14 bases matching TRBD2. The J segment lost 3 bases and the V segment lost 5 bases, leaving 3 bases of the junction unmatched. This CDR3 region has 15 residues. CDR1 is MNHNS and CDR2 is SASEGT in the germline V gene. The CDR3 loop is CASSTGTSGSYEQYF. CDR3 bases: TGTGCCAGCAGTACCGGGACTAGCGGGAGCTACGAGCAGTACTTC.

Regarding this clone: The junction shows a germline mismatch at one end, possibly a read error. V gene TRBV2 combines with J gene TRBJ2-5, with D perhaps TRBD2 (5 bases). This CDR3 has 12 amino acids. Germline V gene lookup returns CDR1 SNHLY and CDR2 FYNNEI. In DNA form, the CDR3 reads TGTGCCAGCGGGAGACGCCAAGATACCCAGTACTTC. Translating gives CASGRRQDTQYF.

The chain is built from TRBV5-1 and TRBJ1-4, with D tentatively TRBD1 (5 bases). V shed 0 bases and J shed 2 bases, with 8 bases lying between them. CDR3 length: 15 residues. From germline, CDR1 is SGHRS and CDR2 YFSETQ. As DNA, the CDR3 is TGCGCCAGCAGCTTGGGGTCAGGGACTAATGAAAAACTGTTTTTT. Its protein is CASSLGSGTNEKLFF.

This clone was detected only a few times. The chain recombines TRBV15 with TRBJ2-5; 8 bases agree with TRBD2. The CDR3 is 17 amino acids. V lost 5 bases and J lost 5; bases outside the gene matches: 16. CDR1 is LNHNV and CDR2 is YYDKDF in the germline V gene (reference sequence). The CDR3 sequence: CATSSAGAGSSYETQYF. In DNA form, the CDR3 reads TGTGCCACCAGCTCAGCGGGGGCTGGGTCAAGTTACGAGACCCAGTACTTC.

The chain links TRBV14 to TRBJ2-7; the match to TRBD2 covers 10 bases. Germline V gives CDR1 SGHDN, CDR2 FVKESK. With 0 bases clipped from V and 6 bases from J, the junction kept 11 bases outside the gene matches. This CDR3 has 17 amino acids. Here the CDR3 reads CASSQDPPSGGRVEQYF. CDR3 nucleotide sequence: TGTGCCAGCAGCCAAGATCCGCCTAGCGGGGGTCGAGTCGAGCAGTACTTC.

Only one count was recorded for this clone. The V and J genes are TRBV6-1 and TRBJ2-7; 9 nucleotides match TRBD2. This CDR3 spans 16 amino acids. Germline V gene sequence: CDR1 MNHNS, CDR2 SASEGT. Losses at the gene ends were 0 bases for V and 2 bases for J; bases not matched to a gene: 5. In DNA, the CDR3 is TGTGCCAGCAGTGAAGCGACGACTAGCGGACCCTACGAGCAGTACTTC. Protein: CASSEATTSGPYEQYF.

This rearrangement joins TRBV27 to TRBJ2-7; no clear D gene. Per the germline V gene, CDR1 is MNHEY and CDR2 is SMNVEV (reference sequence). Trimming took 2 bases from V and 0 from J, leaving 8 bases between them. The CDR3 has 14 amino acids. The CDR3 sequence is CASSLQFLSYEQYF. The CDR3 region has the DNA TGTGCCAGCAGTTTACAGTTTCTCTCCTACGAGCAGTACTTC.

This clone was picked up many times. V usage is TRBV28 and J usage is TRBJ1-4; D not certain. Germline lookup yields CDR1 MDHEN and CDR2 SYDVKM. The CDR3 runs 12 residues. Trimming stripped 6 bases from V and 7 bases from J, with 9 bases between. CDR3 DNA: TGTGCCAGCAGGAAGACTCTTGAAAAACTGTTTTTT. It is translated as CASRKTLEKLFF.

The chain combines TRBV4-1 with TRBJ1-1; possibly TRBD1 for D (5 bases). V was pared by 0 bases and J by 1 base, with 12 bases between. CDR3 size: 16 residues. Germline V lookup: CDR1 MGHRA, CDR2 YSYEKL. CDR3 bases: TGCGCCAGCAGCCAAGAGTCTCCCGGGGGGAACACTGAAGCTTTCTTT. It specifies CASSQESPGGNTEAFF.